Below are 17 T cell receptor beta chains sequenced from a single sample in a study of shared clonotypes between healthy human individuals. The table came from immunoSEQ multiplex PCR; TCRdb's copy has only in-frame clones and leaves some out. The repertoire holds hundreds of thousands of clones, with about 92% as singletons. Naive CD8 cells were CD45RO-negative, positively selected for CCR7, excluding terminally differentiated effector memory CD45RA+ cells. The specimen sequenced was naive CD8+ T cells sorted from blood. The receptors were sampled from a man aged 25-45 years in good health.

V usage is TRBV9 and J usage is TRBJ2-5; TRBD2 matches 10 bases. The CDR3 extends over 17 amino acids. CDR1 is SGDLS, CDR2 YYNGEE, per germline. The J segment lost 0 bases and the V segment lost 2 bases, leaving 7 bases of the junction unmatched. CDR3 loop: CASSVTSGIEYQETQYF. The CDR3 DNA reads as TGTGCCAGCAGCGTCACTAGCGGGATTGAGTACCAAGAGACCCAGTACTTC. Full variable domain (rest looked up from reference TRBV9 and TRBJ2-5): DSGVTQTPKHLITATGQRVTLRCSPRSGDLSVYWYQQSLDQGLQFLIQYYNGEERAKGNILERFSAQQFPDLHSELNLSSLELGDSALYFCASSVTSGIEYQETQYFGPGTRLLVL.

CDR3 sequence reads: CASSLSVSSYNEQFF. CDR3 DNA: TGTGCCAGCAGTTTATCGGTAAGCTCCTACAATGAGCAGTTCTTC. V is TRBV27 and J is TRBJ2-1; D unclear. Germline-derived CDR1 and CDR2 are MNHEY and SMNVEV (reference sequence). This CDR3 has 15 residues. With 0 bases removed from V and 0 bases from J, the gap between germline ends came to 6 bases.

The J gene is TRBJ1-3, the V gene TRBV28, with 9 bases aligning to TRBD1. The germline V gene has CDR1 MDHEN and CDR2 SYDVKM. The CDR3 covers 14 residues. With 8 bases clipped from V and 4 bases from J, the junction kept 6 bases outside the gene matches. The CDR3 DNA sequence: TGTGCCAGCGCTGGGACAGGGCTAGGAAACACCATATATTTT. This encodes CASAGTGLGNTIYF. Filled out from reference TRBV28 and TRBJ1-3, the complete variable domain reads DVKVTQSSRYLVKRTGEKVFLECVQDMDHENMFWYRQDPGLGLRLIYFSYDVKMKEKGDIPEGYSVSREKKERFSLILESASTNQTSMYLCASAGTGLGNTIYFGEGSWLTVV.

The chain links TRBV19 to TRBJ2-2; D not certain. The CDR3 loop spans 13 amino acids. The germline V and J ends were trimmed by 0 bases and 6 bases, with 5 bases remaining between them. Looked up from germline, CDR1 is LNHDA and CDR2 is SQIVND (reference sequence). The CDR3 here is CASSIDAAGELFF. CDR3 bases: TGTGCCAGTAGTATAGACGCGGCCGGGGAGCTGTTTTTT.

The genes are TRBV5-1 and TRBJ1-1, with D hard to call. This CDR3 region has 11 residues. V was clipped by 3 bases and J by 8 bases, with 8 bases between them. Germline assignment: CDR1 SGHRS and CDR2 YFSETQ. The CDR3 sequence is CASSSSREAFF. In DNA, the CDR3 is TGCGCCAGCAGCTCCTCTCGGGAAGCTTTCTTT.

The chain links TRBV15 to TRBJ2-1, with 10 bases fitting TRBD2. Germline V gives CDR1 LNHNV, CDR2 YYDKDF (reference sequence). This CDR3 contains 15 residues. Trimming took 5 bases from V and 3 from J; bases not matched to a gene: 4. The CDR3 nucleotides are TGTGCCACCAGCTTTCAGCGGGAGGGCTACAATGAGCAGTTCTTC. As protein: CATSFQREGYNEQFF.

The rearrangement links TRBV29-1 to TRBJ1-5; TRBD1 might be the D (5 bases). CDR1 and CDR2 from the germline V gene are SQVTM and ANQGSEA. The length of the CDR3 is 12 residues. Trimming shortened V by 6 bases and J by 7 bases, and 13 bases separated the two germline ends. In DNA form, the CDR3 reads TGCAGCGTACTTAGGGGCGACCAGCCCCAGCATTTT. It encodes CSVLRGDQPQHF.

V gene TRBV11-2 combines with J gene TRBJ2-7, with a tentative D call TRBD2 (6 bases). The length of the CDR3 is 15 residues. With 2 bases removed from V and 0 bases from J, the gap between germline ends came to 11 bases. Germline-derived CDR1 and CDR2 are SGHAT and FQNNGV. CDR3 amino acids: CASSLRAGSSYEQYF. CDR3 bases: TGTGCCAGCAGCTTACGGGCGGGAAGCTCCTACGAGCAGTACTTC.

The chain employs TRBV27 and TRBJ2-2; tentatively, D is TRBD1 (5 bases). The CDR3 loop spans 14 amino acids. Trimming cost V 8 bases and J 7 bases, with 17 bases left between them. Germline loops: CDR1 MNHEY, CDR2 SMNVEV (reference sequence). The CDR3 reads CASGPTAKVGELFF. The CDR3 DNA sequence: TGTGCCAGCGGTCCGACAGCTAAGGTCGGGGAGCTGTTTTTT.

The V and J genes are TRBV7-9 and TRBJ2-7; 9 bases fit TRBD2. After removal of 4 bases from V and 5 bases from J, the junction contained 6 bases not matched to a gene. There are 14 residues in the CDR3. Germline V lookup: CDR1 SEHNR, CDR2 FQNEAQ (reference sequence). The chain's CDR3 is CASSSQTSGDEQYF. CDR3 coding DNA: TGTGCCAGCAGCTCCCAGACTAGCGGTGACGAGCAGTACTTC.

The J gene is TRBJ2-5, the V gene TRBV28, with 7 bases fitting TRBD2. Trimming cost V 2 bases and J 5 bases; bases outside gene matches: 8. Per germline, CDR1 MDHEN and CDR2 SYDVKM. The CDR3 contains 15 residues. CDR3 protein: CASSLGEGIEETQYF. For the CDR3, the DNA is TGTGCCAGCAGTTTAGGGGAGGGGATTGAGGAGACCCAGTACTTC.

The rearrangement links TRBV6-6 to TRBJ2-3; D remains unclear. Trimming shortened V by 0 bases and J by 6 bases, and 13 bases separated the two germline ends. The CDR3 contains 15 residues. Germline V CDR1 and CDR2: MNHNY, SVGAGI (reference sequence). The CDR3 protein is CASSYSIASHDTQYF. The DNA of the CDR3 is TGTGCCAGCAGTTACTCGATTGCCAGTCACGATACGCAGTATTTT.

Turning to this clone: Other nucleotide sequences from this sample produce the same CDR3. The genes are TRBV30 and TRBJ2-3; D ambiguous. Per the germline V gene, CDR1 is GTSNPN and CDR2 is SVGIG (reference sequence). The V and J ends lost 0 bases and 6 bases respectively, with 7 bases between them. CDR3 length: 12 residues. In nucleotides, the CDR3 is TGTGCCTGGAGTGTACTGGGGGATACGCAGTATTTT. This encodes CAWSVLGDTQYF. The entire variable domain, with the rest obtained from reference TRBV30 and TRBJ2-3, is as follows: SQTIHQWPATLVQPVGSPLSLECTVEGTSNPNLYWYRQAAGRGLQLLFYSVGIGQISSEVPQNLSASRPQDRQFILSSKKLLLSDSGFYLCAWSVLGDTQYFGPGTRLTVL.

This clone was seen a handful of times. V is TRBV6-1 and J is TRBJ2-4; possible D gene TRBD1, 6 bases. The germline gives CDR1 MNHNS, CDR2 SASEGT. This CDR3 has 18 residues. Trimming cost V 6 bases and J 1 base, with 22 bases left between them. CDR3 nucleotides: TGTGCCAGCAGCGAAAACGGACGGCGTCAGGGGGCCAAAAACATTCAGTACTTC. It yields the protein CASSENGRRQGAKNIQYF.

The chain combines TRBV14 with TRBJ2-7, with 9 bases aligning to TRBD1. Germline V gives CDR1 SGHDN, CDR2 FVKESK. V was pared by 3 bases and J by 3 bases, with 6 bases of the junction left unmatched. CDR3 length: 15 residues. CDR3 DNA: TGTGCCAGCAGCCACCCCCCGGGACAGGGCTACGAGCAGTACTTC. Translation: CASSHPPGQGYEQYF.

The J gene is TRBJ2-7, the V gene TRBV4-3; a weak D match, TRBD2 (6 bases). CDR3 length: 15 amino acids. In germline, CDR1 is LGHNA, CDR2 YSLEER. Trimming stripped 0 bases from V and 3 bases from J, with 12 bases between. CDR3 residues: CASSQDLAEYYEQYF. CDR3 DNA: TGCGCCAGCAGCCAAGATTTAGCGGAGTACTACGAGCAGTACTTC.

V usage is TRBV4-3 and J usage is TRBJ2-7, with D possibly TRBD1 on 6 matching bases. Germline lookup yields CDR1 LGHNA and CDR2 YSLEER. Trimming shortened V by 1 base and J by 7 bases, and 14 bases separated the two germline ends. This CDR3 is built from 14 residues. The CDR3 here is CASSQATGPMEQYF. In DNA form, the CDR3 reads TGCGCCAGCAGCCAAGCGACAGGTCCCATGGAGCAGTACTTC.